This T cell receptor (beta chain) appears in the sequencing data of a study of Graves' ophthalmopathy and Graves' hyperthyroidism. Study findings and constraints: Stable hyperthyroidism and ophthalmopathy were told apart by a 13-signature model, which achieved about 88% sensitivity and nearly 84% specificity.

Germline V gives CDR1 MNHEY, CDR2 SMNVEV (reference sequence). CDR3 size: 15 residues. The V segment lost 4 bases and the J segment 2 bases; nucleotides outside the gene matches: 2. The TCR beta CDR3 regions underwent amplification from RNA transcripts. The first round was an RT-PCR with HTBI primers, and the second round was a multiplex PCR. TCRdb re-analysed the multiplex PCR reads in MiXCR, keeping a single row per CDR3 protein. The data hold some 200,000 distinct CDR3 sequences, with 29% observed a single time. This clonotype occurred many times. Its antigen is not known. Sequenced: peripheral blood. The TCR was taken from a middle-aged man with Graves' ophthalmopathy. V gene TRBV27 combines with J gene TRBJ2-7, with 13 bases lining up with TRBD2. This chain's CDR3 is CASSSGLAGTYEQYF. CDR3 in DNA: TGTGCCAGCAGTTCGGGACTAGCGGGAACCTACGAGCAGTACTTC.